These 18 T cell receptor beta chains were sequenced from one sample in a study of T cells in Graves' hyperthyroidism and ophthalmopathy. Amplification targeted TCR beta CDR3 regions from RNA transcripts. Initially, a first-round RT-PCR of the TCR CDR3 employed the HTBI primer set. MiXCR was run by TCRdb on the multiplex PCR reads, yielding one entry per CDR3 protein. Of hundreds of thousands of distinct CDR3 sequences in the sample, approximately 14% were seen once. Material: blood. These receptors were taken from a woman in her forties or fifties with Graves' ophthalmopathy.

Only a few counts were recorded for this clonotype. The chain is built from TRBV10-3 and TRBJ2-7; 7 bases are a match to TRBD1. V was pared by 4 bases and J by 4 bases, with 4 bases of the junction left unmatched. This CDR3 is built from 13 residues. Germline V CDR1 and CDR2: ENHRY, SYGVKD. CDR3 protein: CAISVGTAYEQYF. CDR3 DNA sequence: TGTGCCATCAGTGTAGGGACAGCGTACGAGCAGTACTTC.

In its sample, this clonotype was seen many times. This chain links TRBV20-1 with TRBJ2-7; 7 bases map to TRBD1. After removal of 6 bases from V and 6 bases from J, the junction contained 14 bases not matched to a gene. This CDR3 spans 14 amino acids. CDR1 and CDR2 (germline): DFQATT, SNEGSKA (reference sequence). For the CDR3, the DNA is TGCAGTGCGCTCATACAGGGGTGGTCGCTCGAGCAGTACTTC. Its translation is CSALIQGWSLEQYF.

This clonotype was seen more than once but under ten times. The chain links TRBV9 to TRBJ2-1; a possible D gene is TRBD2 (5 bases). The CDR3 has 14 amino acids. The V and J ends lost 3 bases and 3 bases respectively, with 10 bases between them. Germline CDR1 is SGDLS and CDR2 is YYNGEE. DNA of the CDR3: TGTGCCAGCAGCGATTTCGGGGACTACAATGAGCAGTTCTTC. This encodes CASSDFGDYNEQFF. The full variable domain, completed using reference TRBV9 and TRBJ2-1, is DSGVTQTPKHLITATGQRVTLRCSPRSGDLSVYWYQQSLDQGLQFLIQYYNGEERAKGNILERFSAQQFPDLHSELNLSSLELGDSALYFCASSDFGDYNEQFFGPGTRLTVL.

V is TRBV7-9 and J is TRBJ2-5; D unclear. Germline V gene sequence: CDR1 SEHNR, CDR2 FQNEAQ (reference sequence). CDR3 length: 14 residues. V lost 0 bases to trimming and J lost 2 bases, with 7 bases between them. CDR3 sequence: CASSLATPQETQYF. CDR3 nucleotide sequence: TGTGCCAGCAGCTTAGCTACGCCACAAGAGACCCAGTACTTC.

This clonotype appeared a few times. The chain links TRBV5-1 to TRBJ2-5; D remains ambiguous. Germline CDR1 SGHRS, CDR2 YFSETQ. The V end lost 0 bases, the J end lost 0 bases, and 3 bases lay between the germline ends. The CDR3 runs to 13 residues. The CDR3 sequence is CASSLENQETQYF. In DNA, the CDR3 is TGCGCCAGCAGCTTGGAAAACCAAGAGACCCAGTACTTC.

This clonotype was seen at least ten times. The chain employs TRBV5-1 and TRBJ2-1, with 13 nucleotides matching TRBD2. Losses at the gene ends were 0 bases for V and 9 bases for J; bases not matched to a gene: 3. The CDR3 extends over 15 amino acids. The germline V gene encodes CDR1 SGHRS and CDR2 YFSETQ. The CDR3 spells CASSLGLAGGFEQFF. The CDR3 DNA reads TGCGCCAGCAGCTTGGGACTAGCGGGAGGATTTGAGCAGTTCTTC.

Concerning this clonotype itself: One base away lies a much larger clone, so this may be a sequencing read error. In DNA, the CDR3 is TGTGCCATCAGAGTGACAGGTACCTACGGGCAGTACTTC. As protein: CAIRVTGTYGQYF. The chain has TRBV10-3 and TRBJ2-7, with a weak D call TRBD1 (6 bases). This CDR3 is built from 13 residues. Per germline, CDR1 ENHRY and CDR2 SYGVKD.

Ten or more counts support this clonotype. V and J are TRBV28 and TRBJ2-7; D might be TRBD2 (5 bases). Trimming stripped 7 bases from V and 2 bases from J, with 12 bases between. This CDR3 is 13 amino acids long. Germline CDR1 reads MDHEN; CDR2 reads SYDVKM. The CDR3 here is CASTQVGAYEQYF. DNA for the CDR3: TGTGCCAGCACCCAGGTGGGAGCCTACGAGCAGTACTTC.

This clonotype has a count of ten or more. V and J are TRBV7-8 and TRBJ2-3; the match to TRBD2 covers 13 bases. The CDR3 runs to 16 residues. The V gene's germline CDR1 is SGHVS and CDR2 FQNEAQ. V trimming: 5 bases; J trimming: 8 bases; junction bases outside the gene matches: 10. The CDR3 DNA reads as TGTGCCAGCAGCCCTGGGGGGACTAGCGGGAATCCTACGCAGTATTTT. Amino acids: CASSPGGTSGNPTQYF.

The chain combines TRBV29-1 with TRBJ2-1; 7 bases are shared with TRBD2. The ends lost 4 bases at V and 9 bases at J; junction bases unmatched: 15. From germline, CDR1 is SQVTM and CDR2 ANQGSEA. The CDR3 covers 15 residues. CDR3 amino acids: CSVAGRSSGKLEQFF. Here the CDR3 DNA reads TGCAGCGTTGCTGGAAGGTCGAGCGGGAAGCTTGAGCAGTTCTTC.

The gene calls are TRBV18 and TRBJ1-2, with TRBD1 matching over 7 bases. The germline CDR1 and CDR2 sequences are KGHSH and LQKENI. The CDR3 totals 15 residues. With V trimmed by 2 bases and J by 3 bases, 6 bases remained unmatched. In nucleotides, the CDR3 is TGTGCCAGCTCACCAAAAAAAGGGACAGACTATGGCTACACCTTC. It specifies CASSPKKGTDYGYTF.

The sample holds many counts of this clonotype. The V gene is TRBV5-6, the J gene TRBJ2-1, with TRBD2 identical over 16 bases. The germline V gene encodes CDR1 SGHDT and CDR2 YYEEEE. The CDR3 has 17 amino acids. V lost 4 bases, J lost 4 bases, and 5 bases stayed unmatched. CDR3 DNA: TGTGCCAGCAGCCTGGGACTAGCGGGAGGGAGGTACAATGAGCAGTTCTTC. Translation gives CASSLGLAGGRYNEQFF.

This clonotype was seen a few times. The CDR3 DNA reads TGTGCCAGCAGTGAAAGTCTACTTTCTAATACGCAGTATTTT. It codes for CASSESLLSNTQYF. The rearrangement uses TRBV6-1 and TRBJ2-3; D gene ambiguous. The CDR3 contains 14 residues. Trimming left V 2 bases short and J 7 bases short, with 13 bases between. CDR1 is MNHNS and CDR2 is SASEGT in the germline V gene.

V is TRBV19 and J is TRBJ2-7; 11 bases map to TRBD2. Per germline, CDR1 LNHDA and CDR2 SQIVND (reference sequence). CDR3 length: 15 amino acids. After removal of 4 bases from V and 3 bases from J, the junction contained 5 bases not matched to a gene. CDR3 sequence (DNA): TGTGCCAGTAGTAGGGCCGGGACTAGCGGCTACGAGCAGTACTTC. It is translated as CASSRAGTSGYEQYF.

Many counts were recorded for this clonotype. In nucleotides, the CDR3 is TGCGCCAGCAGCTTGGAGGAGCGGCTCGAGCAGTACTTC. Translation gives CASSLEERLEQYF. The chain is built from TRBV5-1 and TRBJ2-7; tentative D call: TRBD2 (5 bases). V was shortened by 0 bases and J by 6 bases, with 10 bases between the two germline ends. The germline V gene has CDR1 SGHRS and CDR2 YFSETQ. This CDR3 has 13 amino acids.

This clonotype was recorded many times. The chain recombines TRBV28 with TRBJ2-7; tentative D call: TRBD1 (5 bases). This CDR3 has 15 amino acids. Deletions cut 4 bases from V and 4 bases from J, with 17 bases between. Germline V gene data show CDR1 as MDHEN and CDR2 as SYDVKM. CDR3 sequence reads: CASSSRVNGAYEQYF. The CDR3 bases are TGTGCCAGCAGTTCCAGGGTTAATGGGGCTTACGAGCAGTACTTC.

This chain joins TRBV19 and TRBJ1-6, with 8 bases lining up with TRBD1. There are 14 residues in the CDR3. Germline assignment: CDR1 LNHDA and CDR2 SQIVND (reference sequence). V shed 4 bases, J shed 14 bases, and the junction held 10 bases outside the gene matches. The CDR3 DNA is TGTGCCAGTAGTACCGGGACAGGTCTTAGTACCCTCCACTTT. Translation: CASSTGTGLSTLHF.

This clonotype turned up a few times. The chain is built from TRBV9 and TRBJ1-2; 9 bases line up with TRBD1. The CDR3 sequence is 15 residues long. The V and J ends lost 1 base and 4 bases, in that order; junction bases with no gene match: 5. The germline gives CDR1 SGDLS, CDR2 YYNGEE. The CDR3 DNA follows: TGTGCCAGCAGCGTATCGGGACAGGGTGGCTATGGCTACACCTTC. This translates into CASSVSGQGGYGYTF.